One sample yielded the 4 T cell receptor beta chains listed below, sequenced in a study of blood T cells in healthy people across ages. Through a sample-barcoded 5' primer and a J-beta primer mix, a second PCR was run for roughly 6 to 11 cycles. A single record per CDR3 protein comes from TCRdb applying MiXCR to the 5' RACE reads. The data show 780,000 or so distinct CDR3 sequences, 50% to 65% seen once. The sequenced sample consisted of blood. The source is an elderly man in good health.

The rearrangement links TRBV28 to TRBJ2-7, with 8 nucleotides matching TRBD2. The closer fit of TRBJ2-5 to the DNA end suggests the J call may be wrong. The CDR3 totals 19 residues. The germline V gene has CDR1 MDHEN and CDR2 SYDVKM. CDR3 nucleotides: TGTGCCAGCAGACCGCACCAAAGGGGGGGGACTAGGCGTACCGGGACCCAGTACTTC. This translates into CASRPHQRGGTRRTGTQYF.

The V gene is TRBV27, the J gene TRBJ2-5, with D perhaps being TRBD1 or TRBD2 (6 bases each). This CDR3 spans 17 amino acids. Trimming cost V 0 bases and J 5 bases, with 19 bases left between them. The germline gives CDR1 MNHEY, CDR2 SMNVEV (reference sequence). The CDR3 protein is CASSLSHREALRETQYF. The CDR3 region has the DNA TGTGCCAGCAGTTTATCGCACAGGGAGGCCCTCCGCGAGACCCAGTACTTC.

The CDR3 coding sequence is TGTGCCAGCAGCGTCGAACAGGGGCAAAGATACGCGTATTTT. Encoded protein: CASSVEQGQRYAYF. The chain joins TRBV9 to TRBJ2-3; 7 nucleotides line up with TRBD1. The CDR3 runs to 14 residues. Losses at the gene ends were 2 bases for V and 14 bases for J; bases not matched to a gene: 14. The germline V gene encodes CDR1 SGDLS and CDR2 YYNGEE.

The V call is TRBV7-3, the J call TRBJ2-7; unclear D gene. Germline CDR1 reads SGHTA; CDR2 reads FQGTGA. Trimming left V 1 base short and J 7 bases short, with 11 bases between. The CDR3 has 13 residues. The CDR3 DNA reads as TGTGCCAGCAGCTTAAGAGCGAGCCATGAGCAGTACTTC. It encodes CASSLRASHEQYF.